A selection of T cell receptor beta chains follows, all from one sample in a study of T cells in Graves' hyperthyroidism and ophthalmopathy. TCRdb re-analysed the multiplex PCR reads in MiXCR, keeping a single row per CDR3 protein. The sample has around 350,000 distinct CDR3 sequences, roughly 25% seen once. Sequenced: blood. All receptors derive from a man between 50 and 59 years old with Graves' hyperthyroidism. Both conserved end residues are part of each CDR3. Fields, in order: J gene, D gene, V gene, clone size, CDR3 protein, CDR3 DNA. The D gene is left open where the match is weak. Rows give clone size only sometimes, using once, few, many, or a class for an expanded clone.

TRBJ2-7,TRBD1,TRBV19,.,CASSSGTGALSSYEQYF,TGTGCCAGTAGTTCCGGGACAGGGGCCTTATCCTCCTACGAGCAGTACTTC
TRBJ2-3,.,TRBV7-3,few,CASSLTGGGYTDTQYF,TGTGCCAGCAGCTTAACGGGTGGGGGATACACAGATACGCAGTATTTT
TRBJ2-7,TRBD1,TRBV7-2,.,CASSQDLPGQGLSEQYF,TGTGCCAGCAGCCAAGATCTTCCGGGACAGGGTCTCAGCGAGCAGTACTTC
TRBJ2-7,.,TRBV6-2/TRBV6-3,many,CASSYTAYEQYF,TGTGCCAGCAGTTACACAGCCTACGAGCAGTACTTC
TRBJ2-3,.,TRBV10-3,few,CAYSGDSTTDTQYF,TGTGCCTACTCGGGGGACAGCACTACAGATACGCAGTATTTT
TRBJ2-2,.,TRBV20-1,.,CSARDARGTGELFF,TGCAGTGCTAGAGATGCCCGCGGCACCGGGGAGCTGTTTTTT
TRBJ2-2,.,TRBV11-2,few,CASSSGGGPTGELFF,TGTGCCAGCAGCTCAGGAGGGGGCCCCACCGGGGAGCTGTTTTTT
TRBJ1-2,TRBD1,TRBV3-1,many,CASKGGRSGGYTF,TGTGCCAGCAAAGGGGGCAGGTCGGGGGGCTACACCTTC
TRBJ2-7,.,TRBV30,.,CAWRRGNGYEQYF,TGTGCCTGGCGCCGGGGGAACGGCTACGAGCAGTACTTC
TRBJ2-3,.,TRBV9,.,CASNPAGKPTDTQYF,TGTGCCAGCAACCCGGCAGGGAAGCCCACAGATACGCAGTATTTT
TRBJ1-1,TRBD1,TRBV28,many,CASSTPGGRDTEAFF,TGTGCCAGCAGTACGCCAGGGGGAAGGGACACTGAAGCTTTCTTT
TRBJ1-2,.,TRBV3-1,.,CASSQEVGLYGYAF,TGTGCCAGCAGCCAAGAGGTGGGGCTCTATGGCTACGCCTTC
TRBJ2-1,TRBD2,TRBV7-2,.,CASSLVAPGLASYNEQFF,TGTGCCAGCAGCTTAGTGGCCCCTGGACTAGCTAGTTACAATGAGCAGTTCTTC
TRBJ2-1,.,TRBV20-1,.,CSARTSSPGNEQFF,TGCAGTGCTAGAACTTCCAGTCCGGGAAATGAGCAGTTCTTC
TRBJ2-6,.,TRBV3-1,few,CASSYSVAGANVLTF,TGTGCCAGCAGTTACTCAGTGGCTGGGGCCAACGTCCTGACTTTC
TRBJ2-4,TRBD2,TRBV6-1,.,CASGAGTSGTKNIQYF,TGTGCCAGCGGAGCCGGGACTAGCGGGACGAAAAACATTCAGTACTTC
TRBJ2-1,.,TRBV7-8,.,CASSHQRPNEQFF,TGCGCCAGCAGCCATCAGCGTCCAAATGAGCAGTTCTTC
TRBJ1-2,.,TRBV7-9,few,CASSSAQEPNPLWGYTF,TGTGCCAGCAGCTCGGCGCAGGAGCCGAACCCCCTCTGGGGCTACACCTTC
TRBJ2-2,.,TRBV6-2/TRBV6-3,few,CATKDGLKNTGELFF,TGTGCCACGAAAGACGGGCTAAAGAACACCGGGGAGCTGTTTTTT
TRBJ2-1,.,TRBV18,many,CASSPLMDNEQFF,TGTGCCAGCTCACCACTCATGGACAATGAGCAGTTCTTC
TRBJ2-5,.,TRBV12-3/TRBV12-4,few,CASSFSPQETQYF,TGTGCCAGCAGTTTTTCTCCCCAAGAGACCCAGTACTTC
TRBJ1-3,.,TRBV11-2,few,CASSHGRVDTIYF,TGTGCCAGCAGCCACGGGAGGGTAGACACCATATATTTT
TRBJ1-2,.,TRBV6-1,.,CASSLTGSYYGYTF,TGTGCCAGCAGTTTAACGGGGAGTTACTATGGCTACACCTTC
TRBJ2-7,TRBD1,TRBV11-3,many,CASSAGGYEQYF,TGTGCCAGCAGCGCAGGGGGCTACGAGCAGTACTTC
TRBJ2-3,TRBD2,TRBV6-2/TRBV6-3,.,CASSGLAGVGDTQYF,TGTGCCAGCAGCGGACTAGCGGGAGTTGGAGATACGCAGTATTTT
TRBJ1-5,.,TRBV3-1,many,CASSPMINQPQHF,TGTGCCAGCAGCCCAATGATCAATCAGCCCCAGCATTTT
TRBJ2-7,TRBD1,TRBV20-1,.,CSARDSGGWYEQYF,TGCAGTGCTAGAGACTCAGGGGGCTGGTACGAGCAGTACTTC
TRBJ2-1,.,TRBV10-2,.,CASSESIESSYNEQFF,TGCGCCAGCAGTGAGTCGATAGAGAGCTCCTACAATGAGCAGTTCTTC
TRBJ2-5,TRBD2,TRBV13,.,CASSLLAGANEVTQYF,TGTGCCAGCAGCTTATTAGCGGGAGCTAATGAAGTTACCCAGTACTTC
TRBJ2-2,TRBD2,TRBV11-2,.,CASSPVGGRAAGELFF,TGTGCCAGCAGCCCCGTGGGGGGGAGGGCCGCCGGGGAGCTGTTTTTT
TRBJ2-5,TRBD1,TRBV11-2,few,CASSKGQTRQETQYF,TGTGCCAGCAGCAAGGGACAGACCCGCCAAGAGACCCAGTACTTC
TRBJ1-4,.,TRBV5-1,.,CASSLLTGTNEKLFF,TGCGCCAGCAGCTTACTAACAGGGACTAATGAAAAACTGTTTTTT
TRBJ2-2,.,TRBV30,.,CALGVTGELFF,TGTGCCTTGGGAGTCACCGGGGAGCTGTTTTTT
TRBJ2-7,TRBD1,TRBV18,few,CASSRDSHYEQYF,TGTGCCAGCTCAAGGGACAGCCATTACGAGCAGTACTTC
TRBJ1-1,.,TRBV6-1,.,CASRRGVGTEAFF,TGTGCCAGCAGACGGGGAGTCGGCACTGAAGCTTTCTTT
TRBJ2-2,.,TRBV12-3/TRBV12-4,many,CASSLQGWIGELFF,TGTGCCAGCAGTCTCCAGGGGTGGATCGGGGAGCTGTTTTTT
TRBJ2-1,TRBD2,TRBV9,.,CASSPFVTSGLNEQFF,TGTGCCAGCAGCCCTTTCGTGACTAGCGGACTTAATGAGCAGTTCTTC
TRBJ2-2,.,TRBV12-3/TRBV12-4,few,CASSHSANTGELFF,TGTGCCAGCAGTCACAGCGCGAACACCGGGGAGCTGTTTTTT
TRBJ1-2,.,TRBV7-6,.,CASSLNPGNGYTF,TGTGCCAGCAGCTTAAATCCGGGCAATGGCTACACCTTC
TRBJ2-1,TRBD1,TRBV18,many,CASSPGQGAGEQFF,TGTGCCAGCTCACCGGGACAGGGGGCTGGGGAGCAGTTCTTC
TRBJ2-1,.,TRBV11-2,many,CASSLGRNEQFF,TGTGCCAGCAGCCTAGGGAGGAATGAGCAGTTCTTC
TRBJ1-2,.,TRBV7-9,.,CASSLTGSGYTF,TGTGCCAGCAGCCTAACAGGATCCGGCTACACCTTC
TRBJ1-5,.,TRBV7-8,.,CASSLASGVGQPQHF,TGTGCCAGCAGCTTAGCCTCAGGGGTGGGTCAGCCCCAGCATTTT
TRBJ2-1,TRBD2,TRBV19,.,CASKGLEPYNEQFF,TGTGCCTCAAAAGGACTAGAACCCTACAATGAGCAGTTCTTC
TRBJ2-1,.,TRBV27,few,CASSITGEQFF,TGTGCCAGCAGTATTACGGGAGAGCAGTTCTTC
TRBJ2-3,TRBD2,TRBV20-1,.,CSASMRGRNTDTQYF,TGCAGTGCTAGCATGCGGGGGAGAAACACAGATACGCAGTATTTT
TRBJ1-1,.,TRBV12-3/TRBV12-4,.,CASRSGAWSEAFF,TGTGCCAGCAGATCAGGGGCATGGTCTGAAGCTTTCTTT
TRBJ2-7,TRBD1,TRBV3-1,.,CASSQGWDRAEQYF,TGTGCCAGCAGCCAAGGGTGGGACAGGGCCGAGCAGTACTTC
TRBJ2-1,.,TRBV27,.,CASRSGSEQFF,TGTGCCAGCAGATCAGGGAGTGAGCAGTTCTTC
TRBJ2-1,.,TRBV6-1,many,CASSDLSGYNEQFF,TGTGCCAGCAGTGATCTCAGCGGGTACAATGAGCAGTTCTTC
TRBJ2-5,.,TRBV7-3,.,CASSLNRDGAGTQYF,TGTGCCAGCAGCTTAAATCGGGACGGAGCTGGGACCCAGTACTTC
TRBJ2-7,.,TRBV7-9,many,CASSLSGGVDEQYF,TGTGCCAGCAGCTTATCTGGAGGGGTCGACGAGCAGTACTTC
TRBJ1-1,TRBD1,TRBV29-1,few,CRGGGGTGGFSDTKAFF,TGCAGGGGGGGTGGGGGGACAGGGGGATTTTCGGACACTAAAGCTTTCTTT
TRBJ2-1,TRBD2,TRBV5-1,.,CASSLLAGGGNKQFF,TGCGCCAGCAGCTTATTAGCGGGAGGGGGTAATAAGCAGTTCTTC
TRBJ1-1,.,TRBV29-1,.,CSALVHMRQEGEAFF,TGCAGCGCCCTGGTTCACATGAGACAGGAGGGTGAAGCTTTCTTT
TRBJ2-3,.,TRBV20-1,many,CSAIRASAGDTQYF,TGCAGTGCTATTCGGGCCTCAGCGGGAGATACGCAGTATTTT
TRBJ1-1,TRBD1,TRBV29-1,many,CSVDLGTGGTEAFF,TGCAGCGTTGACCTGGGGACAGGGGGCACTGAAGCTTTCTTT
TRBJ1-1,.,TRBV5-5,once,CASSLATGPGTEAFF,TGTGCCAGCAGCTTGGCCACAGGTCCCGGCACTGAAGCTTTCTTT
TRBJ1-1,.,TRBV11-2,many,CASSPRVTGGEAFF,TGTGCCAGCAGCCCCCGGGTAACCGGGGGTGAAGCTTTCTTT